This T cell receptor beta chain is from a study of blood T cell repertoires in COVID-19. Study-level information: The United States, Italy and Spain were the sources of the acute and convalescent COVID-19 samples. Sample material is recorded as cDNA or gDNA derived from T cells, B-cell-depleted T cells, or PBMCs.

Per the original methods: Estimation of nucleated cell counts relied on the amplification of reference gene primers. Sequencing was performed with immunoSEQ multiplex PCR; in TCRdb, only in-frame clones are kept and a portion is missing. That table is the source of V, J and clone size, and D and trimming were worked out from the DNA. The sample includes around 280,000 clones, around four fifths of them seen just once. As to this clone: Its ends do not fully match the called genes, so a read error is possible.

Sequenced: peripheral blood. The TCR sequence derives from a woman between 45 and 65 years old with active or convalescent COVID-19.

The CDR3 DNA is TGTGCTAGCAGCTTAGGGGGAGGGCCTGGGGAGACCCAGTACTTC. Protein sequence: CASSLGGGPGETQYF. This rearrangement joins TRBV7-7 to TRBJ2-5; perhaps TRBD2 as D (7 bases). The length of the CDR3 is 15 residues. Germline CDR1 is SSHAT and CDR2 is FNYEAQ (reference sequence).